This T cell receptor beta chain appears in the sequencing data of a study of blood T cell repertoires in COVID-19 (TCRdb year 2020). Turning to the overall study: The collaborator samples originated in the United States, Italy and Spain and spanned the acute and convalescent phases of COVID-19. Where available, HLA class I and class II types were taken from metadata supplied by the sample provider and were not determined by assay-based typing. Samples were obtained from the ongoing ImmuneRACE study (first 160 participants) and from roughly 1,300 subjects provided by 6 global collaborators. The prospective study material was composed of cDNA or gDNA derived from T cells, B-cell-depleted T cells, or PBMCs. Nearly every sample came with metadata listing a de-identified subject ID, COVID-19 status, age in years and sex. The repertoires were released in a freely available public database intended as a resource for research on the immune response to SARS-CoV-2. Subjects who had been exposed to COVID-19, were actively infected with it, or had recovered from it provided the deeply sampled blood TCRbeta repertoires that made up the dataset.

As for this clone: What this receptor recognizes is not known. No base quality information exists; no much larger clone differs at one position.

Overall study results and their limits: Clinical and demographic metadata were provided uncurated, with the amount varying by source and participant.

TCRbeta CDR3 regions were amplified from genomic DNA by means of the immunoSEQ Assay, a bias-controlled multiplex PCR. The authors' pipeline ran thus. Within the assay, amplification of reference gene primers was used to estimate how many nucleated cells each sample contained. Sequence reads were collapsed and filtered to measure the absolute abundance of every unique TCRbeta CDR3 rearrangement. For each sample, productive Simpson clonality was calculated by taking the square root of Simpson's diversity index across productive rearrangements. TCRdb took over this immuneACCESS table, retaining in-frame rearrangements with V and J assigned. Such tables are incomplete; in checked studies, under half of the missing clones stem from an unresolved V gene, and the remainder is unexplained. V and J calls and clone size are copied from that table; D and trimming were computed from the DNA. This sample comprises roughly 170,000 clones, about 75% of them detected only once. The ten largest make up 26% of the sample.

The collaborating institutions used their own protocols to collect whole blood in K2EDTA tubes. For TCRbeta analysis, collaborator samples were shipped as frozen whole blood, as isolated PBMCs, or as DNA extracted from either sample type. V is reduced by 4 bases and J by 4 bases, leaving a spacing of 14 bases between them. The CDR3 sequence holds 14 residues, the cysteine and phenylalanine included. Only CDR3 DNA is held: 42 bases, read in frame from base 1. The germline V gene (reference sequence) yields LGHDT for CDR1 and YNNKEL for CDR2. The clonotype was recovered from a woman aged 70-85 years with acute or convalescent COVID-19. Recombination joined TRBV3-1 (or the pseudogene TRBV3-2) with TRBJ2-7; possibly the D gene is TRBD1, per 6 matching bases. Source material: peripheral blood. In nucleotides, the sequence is TGTGCCAGCAGCCCCTATGGACAGAGATACGAGCAGTACTTC. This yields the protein CASSPYGQRYEQYF.